This T cell receptor (beta chain) originates from a study of control samples from healthy donors and cancer patients. The protocol was immunoSEQ multiplex PCR, while the TCRdb copy is restricted to in-frame clones and leaves out a portion. The sample consists of tens of thousands of clones, about 90% of them appearing once. The ends were cut back, 5 bases at V and 5 bases at J, with 9 bases in the middle. From germline, CDR1 is MNHEY and CDR2 SMNVEV (reference sequence). This CDR3 contains 13 residues. What was sequenced was blood. The chain recombines TRBV27 with TRBJ2-2; unclear D gene. The source of this sequence is a woman between 50 and 59 years old in good health. The CDR3 is CASSVVRTGELFF. Written as DNA, the CDR3 is TGTGCCAGCAGTGTCGTAAGGACCGGGGAGCTGTTTTTT.